A single sample is the source of the 21 T cell receptor beta chains below, sequenced in a study of blood T cell repertoires in COVID-19. Sequencing was performed with immunoSEQ multiplex PCR; in TCRdb, only in-frame clones are kept and a portion is missing. Of around 360,000 clones in the sample, around 87% were seen once. Material: peripheral blood. The receptors were gathered from a woman in her 30s with COVID-19, enrolled during active disease.

V is TRBV15 and J is TRBJ2-7, with TRBD2 as a possible D gene (6 bases). The CDR3 is made up of 14 amino acids. Germline V gives CDR1 LNHNV, CDR2 YYDKDF (reference sequence). V was shortened by 4 bases and J by 2 bases, with 12 bases between the two germline ends. CDR3 DNA: TGTGCCACCAGCAAACCGGGACTGCCCTACGAGCAGTACTTC. This gives the protein CATSKPGLPYEQYF.

This clone was counted between two and nine times. The chain has TRBV4-1 and TRBJ2-1; TRBD2 aligns across 11 bases. The trim removed 0 bases at V and 7 bases at J, leaving 5 bases unmatched. Germline CDR1 and CDR2: MGHRA and YSYEKL. CDR3 size: 16 residues. As DNA, the CDR3 is TGCGCCAGCAGCCAAGAGGTACTAGCGGGAGTTAATGAGCAGTTCTTC. It yields the protein CASSQEVLAGVNEQFF.

The chain has TRBV13 and TRBJ2-7; 9 bases line up with TRBD2. V shed 4 bases, J shed 7 bases, and the junction held 5 bases outside the gene matches. CDR3 length: 13 residues. The V gene's germline CDR1 is PRHDT and CDR2 FYEKMQ (reference sequence). The CDR3 bases are TGTGCCAGCAGCTCCATCGGACTAGCGGAGCAGTACTTC. Residues: CASSSIGLAEQYF.

The CDR3 protein is CASSGTSGRVNEQFF. CDR3 coding DNA: TGTGCCAGCAGCGGGACTAGCGGGAGGGTAAATGAGCAGTTCTTC. The chain links TRBV2 to TRBJ2-1; TRBD2 agrees at 16 bases. This CDR3 contains 15 residues. V gave up 6 bases and J gave up 7 bases; unmatched junction bases: 3. Germline-derived CDR1 and CDR2 are SNHLY and FYNNEI.

This sequence joins TRBV7-9 and TRBJ2-1; possibly TRBD1 for D (6 bases). Germline V gives CDR1 SEHNR, CDR2 FQNEAQ (reference sequence). The ends were cut back, 2 bases at V and 2 bases at J, with 13 bases in the middle. This CDR3 has 16 residues. The CDR3 DNA follows: TGTGCCAGCAGCTTACAGGGGAGCGGAACCTACAATGAGCAGTTCTTC. This encodes CASSLQGSGTYNEQFF.

Concerning this clone itself: Within the sample, other DNA sequences also encode this same CDR3. This chain links TRBV18 with TRBJ1-3; a possible D gene is TRBD1 (6 bases). The CDR3 contains 15 residues. Per germline, CDR1 KGHSH and CDR2 LQKENI. Trimming removed 3 bases at V and 4 bases at J, with 13 bases between. The CDR3 DNA reads TGTGCCAGCTCACCGGGCAGGGGATCGGGAAACACCATATATTTT. It codes for CASSPGRGSGNTIYF.

The chain links TRBV7-9 to TRBJ2-3; D is possibly TRBD1 (5 bases). The length of the CDR3 is 18 residues. Trimming pared 0 bases from V and 1 base from J, leaving 17 bases between. In germline, CDR1 is SEHNR, CDR2 FQNEAQ (reference sequence). The CDR3, as DNA: TGTGCCAGCAGCTTAGCGGGGTCCTTGGCCAGGGGCACAGATACGCAGTATTTT. Its protein product is CASSLAGSLARGTDTQYF. Drawing the rest from reference TRBV7-9 and TRBJ2-3, the complete variable domain is DTGVSQNPRHKITKRGQNVTFRCDPISEHNRLYWYRQTLGQGPEFLTYFQNEAQLEKSRLLSDRFSAERPKGSFSTLEIQRTEQGDSAMYLCASSLAGSLARGTDTQYFGPGTRLTVL.

This clone came up a few times. V usage is TRBV4-2 and J usage is TRBJ2-7; D perhaps matches TRBD1 (6 bases). This CDR3 contains 14 residues. V was pared by 0 bases and J by 7 bases, with 13 bases between. CDR1 is LGHNA, CDR2 YNFKEQ, per germline. CDR3 coding DNA: TGTGCCAGCAGCCAAGAGAGGGCACAGGGAGAGCAGTACTTC. This translates into CASSQERAQGEQYF.

The chain employs TRBV7-3 and TRBJ2-1, with TRBD2 identical over 13 bases. The V segment lost 4 bases and the J segment 9 bases; nucleotides outside the gene matches: 12. This CDR3 comprises 17 residues. Per the germline V gene, CDR1 is SGHTA and CDR2 is FQGTGA. This CDR3 is CASSSLQLAGGPGEQFF. Written as DNA, the CDR3 is TGTGCCAGCAGCTCGTTACAACTAGCGGGAGGGCCCGGTGAGCAGTTCTTC.

The gene calls are TRBV2 and TRBJ2-2, with TRBD2 matching 7 bases. Trimming at V came to 6 bases and at J to 6 bases, leaving 10 bases not matched to a gene. CDR1 is SNHLY, CDR2 FYNNEI, per germline. The length of the CDR3 is 15 residues. CDR3 in DNA: TGTGCCAGCAGGGTCGCGGGGGAGTTTCCCGGGGAGCTGTTTTTT. This encodes CASRVAGEFPGELFF.

In regard to this clone: A read error may produce the germline difference seen at one junction end. The chain is built from TRBV28 and TRBJ2-7; D uncertain. CDR1 MDHEN and CDR2 SYDVKM come from the germline V gene. The length of the CDR3 is 14 residues. The DNA of the CDR3 is TGTGCCAGCATTTTAACATCCGAGGCCTACGAGCAGTACTTC. Its translation: CASILTSEAYEQYF. Looking up the rest from reference TRBV28 and TRBJ2-7 gives the full variable domain: DVKVTQSSRYLVKRTGEKVFLECVQDMDHENMFWYRQDPGLGLRLIYFSYDVKMKEKGDIPEGYSVSREKKERFSLILESASTNQTSMYLCASILTSEAYEQYFGPGTRLTVT.

The chain links TRBV24-1 to TRBJ2-3; 11 bases map to TRBD2. In germline, CDR1 is KGHDR, CDR2 SFDVKD. This CDR3 contains 14 residues. Losses at the gene ends were 6 bases for V and 5 bases for J; bases not matched to a gene: 3. CDR3 sequence reads: CATSLAGGVDTQYF. The CDR3, as DNA: TGTGCCACCAGTCTAGCGGGAGGAGTAGATACGCAGTATTTT.

The chain couples TRBV4-1 to TRBJ2-7, with 10 bases that match TRBD1. V shed 4 bases, J shed 5 bases, and the junction held 11 bases outside the gene matches. The CDR3 is made up of 16 amino acids. The V gene's germline CDR1 is MGHRA and CDR2 YSYEKL. The CDR3 is CASSPFPGTGVHEQYF. Here the CDR3 DNA reads TGCGCCAGCAGCCCCTTTCCGGGGACAGGGGTCCACGAGCAGTACTTC.

This clone was observed once. The chain links TRBV27 to TRBJ1-2; tentative D call: TRBD1 (5 bases). Germline values: CDR1 MNHEY, CDR2 SMNVEV (reference sequence). V was trimmed by 3 bases and J by 5 bases, leaving 10 bases between them. This CDR3 comprises 13 residues. The CDR3 is CASSLKGTYGYTF. The CDR3 region has the DNA TGTGCCAGCAGTTTGAAGGGGACTTATGGCTACACCTTC.

This clone was counted a few times. The chain couples TRBV25-1 to TRBJ2-3; 8 bases map to TRBD2. Germline V gene data show CDR1 as MGHDK and CDR2 as SYGVNS. The ends lost 2 bases at V and 6 bases at J; junction bases unmatched: 7. The CDR3 has 15 residues. Here the CDR3 reads CASSEPHGRADTQYF. CDR3 coding DNA: TGTGCCAGCAGTGAACCCCACGGGAGGGCTGATACGCAGTATTTT. Using reference TRBV25-1 and TRBJ2-3 for the parts outside the CDR3, the full variable domain is EADIYQTPRYLVIGTGKKITLECSQTMGHDKMYWYQQDPGMELHLIHYSYGVNSTEKGDLSSESTVSRIRTEHFPLTLESARPSHTSQYLCASSEPHGRADTQYFGPGTRLTVL.

The chain has TRBV12-3 or TRBV12-4 and TRBJ1-1; D remains ambiguous. The CDR3 contains 13 residues. V lost 7 bases to trimming and J lost 3 bases, with 12 bases between them. The CDR3 spells CASILEVDTEAFF. CDR3 in DNA: TGTGCCAGCATCCTAGAGGTCGACACTGAAGCTTTCTTT.

The chain employs TRBV6-2 or TRBV6-3 and TRBJ2-5; a possible D gene is TRBD1 (6 bases). CDR3 length: 13 residues. The germline CDR1 and CDR2 sequences are MNHEY and SVGEGT. Trimming stripped 4 bases from V and 0 bases from J, with 6 bases between. The CDR3: CASSWTDQETQYF. Here the CDR3 DNA reads TGTGCCAGCAGTTGGACAGACCAAGAGACCCAGTACTTC.

V and J are TRBV5-6 and TRBJ1-2, with TRBD1 matching over 8 bases. Germline V CDR1 and CDR2: SGHDT, YYEEEE. This CDR3 region has 15 residues. Germline trimming cut 4 bases from V and 7 bases from J; bases unmatched to any gene: 12. CDR3 residues: CASSPLYRGTGGYTF. CDR3 DNA sequence: TGTGCCAGCAGCCCACTGTACAGGGGGACGGGTGGCTACACCTTC.

CDR3 DNA sequence: TGCGCCAGCAGCGGTCAGGGGGCGCAGACTAATGAAAAACTGTTTTTT. Residues: CASSGQGAQTNEKLFF. V is TRBV5-1 and J is TRBJ1-4; 8 bases agree with TRBD1. The V segment lost 4 bases and the J segment 2 bases; nucleotides outside the gene matches: 7. From germline, CDR1 is SGHRS and CDR2 YFSETQ. The CDR3 runs to 16 residues.

This chain connects TRBV5-1 to TRBJ2-7, with 7 bases that match TRBD2. The germline V gene has CDR1 SGHRS and CDR2 YFSETQ. Germline trimming cut 5 bases from V and 5 bases from J; bases unmatched to any gene: 4. This CDR3 contains 12 residues. The DNA for the CDR3 is TGCGCCAGCAGTGGGGGAGGGGACGAGCAGTACTTC. Protein: CASSGGGDEQYF.

CDR3 residues: CASSLGTAALNYGYTF. CDR3 in DNA: TGTGCCAGCAGCTTAGGGACAGCTGCTCTTAACTATGGCTACACCTTC. This chain connects TRBV11-2 to TRBJ1-2, with D possibly being TRBD1 (6 bases). The V end was cut by 1 base, the J end by 1 base, with 13 bases between. Germline lookup yields CDR1 SGHAT and CDR2 FQNNGV. This CDR3 has 16 residues.